These 5 T cell receptor beta chains came from one sample sequenced in a study of sequential checkpoint blockade in melanoma. The protocol was immunoSEQ multiplex PCR, while the TCRdb copy is restricted to in-frame clones and leaves out a portion. The table includes about 9,600 clones, 24% detected once. Treatment noted: randomized to nivolumab then ipilimumab (arm A) or the reverse (arm B). Sequenced material: tumor tissue (inferred from file names), taken from a patient given nivolumab and ipilimumab in sequence. The source of these receptors is a human donor with melanoma.

The chain couples TRBV6-8 to TRBJ2-3; D remains unclear. This CDR3 is built from 12 residues. V was cut by 5 bases and J by 0 bases, with 3 bases left in between. Germline V lookup: CDR1 MNHGY, CDR2 SAAAGT. CDR3 nucleotides: TGTGCCAGCAGTAGGAGCACAGATACGCAGTATTTT. Protein sequence: CASSRSTDTQYF.

The rearrangement links TRBV30 to TRBJ2-1; D is possibly TRBD2 (6 bases). The CDR3 consists of 14 residues. Germline V gives CDR1 GTSNPN, CDR2 SVGIG (reference sequence). Trimming stripped 1 base from V and 4 bases from J, with 11 bases between. The DNA for the CDR3 is TGTGCCTGGAGTGCGCTAGCGAGGTACAATGAGCAGTTCTTC. Protein product: CAWSALARYNEQFF.

This clone was detected only once. V is TRBV5-1 and J is TRBJ2-1; D is possibly TRBD1 (5 bases). There are 16 residues in the CDR3. V lost 2 bases and J 4 bases, leaving 16 bases between the germline ends. Germline assignment: CDR1 SGHRS and CDR2 YFSETQ. CDR3: CASSFNAGHGYNEQFF. CDR3 DNA: TGCGCCAGCAGCTTTAACGCAGGGCATGGGTACAATGAGCAGTTCTTC.

This clone was counted a few times. This chain connects TRBV6-8 to TRBJ2-7; perhaps D is TRBD1 or TRBD2 (6 bases each). Between the trimmed V and J ends, which lost 8 bases and 3 bases, there was a span of 14 bases. This CDR3 comprises 13 residues. Germline CDR1 reads MNHGY; CDR2 reads SAAAGT. CDR3 in amino acids: CASRGTRVYEQYF. For the CDR3, the DNA is TGTGCCAGCCGGGGGACACGAGTCTACGAGCAGTACTTC.

This chain uses TRBV30 with TRBJ2-5, with D possibly TRBD1 on 5 matching bases. The CDR3 contains 12 residues. The V end lost 3 bases, the J end lost 5 bases, and 10 bases lay between the germline ends. The V gene's germline CDR1 is GTSNPN and CDR2 SVGIG (reference sequence). CDR3 amino acids: CAWSGHRETQYF. CDR3 nucleotide sequence: TGTGCCTGGAGCGGACATAGGGAGACCCAGTACTTC.